Listed below are T cell receptor beta chains from one sample, sequenced in a study of regulatory T cells in long-lasting Graves disease. TCRdb independently ran MiXCR on the multiplex PCR reads; one entry per CDR3 protein. This repertoire shows hundreds of thousands of distinct CDR3 sequences, about 16% found once; its top ten account for about 12%. These records were also assigned to another study, of T cells in Graves' hyperthyroidism and ophthalmopathy.

Sequences were derived from peripheral blood mononuclear cells (PBMCs), sampled at new diagnosis, from a patient treated with antithyroid drugs. The receptors derive from a man aged 18 to 29 with Graves disease. The conserved cysteine and the conserved F or W are not part of the CDR3 here. Fields, in order: J gene, V gene, CDR3 protein.

>TRBJ1-2|TRBV28
ASSSPYGYT
>TRBJ2-3|TRBV4-1
ASSQGGGTQY
>TRBJ2-7|TRBV6-5
ASSYSASGPYEQY
>TRBJ2-2|TRBV12-3/TRBV12-4
ANSFTTSGRPNTGELF
>TRBJ2-4|TRBV15
ATSRGIAGAENIQY
>TRBJ1-2|TRBV20-1
SASEVQGMYGYT
>TRBJ1-1|TRBV30
AWSGGANTEAF
>TRBJ1-5|TRBV27
ASSLNQGRSNQPQH
>TRBJ2-5|TRBV15
ATSADRGLGGGPQETQY
>TRBJ2-1|TRBV7-9
ASSPSGPVYNEQF